This T cell receptor (beta chain) was identified in a study of human T cells and chemical hapten exposure. Overall study: Small differences in pooled library volume mainly drove the variation in TCR yields per sample.

Specified time point: healthy volunteer bleed at 6 weeks. Extraction of total RNA was performed on unfractionated whole blood. V was pared by 3 bases and J by 6 bases, with 8 bases between. The CDR3 sequence is 12 residues long. The germline gives CDR1 MNHEY, CDR2 SMNVEV (reference sequence). On this clonotype: Its antigen is as yet unknown.

General observations from the study: High-frequency TCRs, those above 1 in 1000, stayed the same after DPC sensitization.

MiXCR, run by TCRdb on the RACE reads, gives a single entry per CDR3 protein. The sample includes fewer than 85,000 distinct CDR3 sequences, over 8.5% of them seen just once. This chain connects TRBV27 to TRBJ1-1; D is uncertain. Sequences were obtained from whole blood. This receptor was identified in a male donor in good health. Some clones in this sample may be carry-over from other donors' samples. CDR3: CASSLRGSEAFF. As DNA, the CDR3 is TGTGCCAGCAGTTTGAGAGGATCTGAAGCTTTCTTT.